Following are 28 T cell receptor beta chains from one sample sequenced in a study of T cells in Graves' hyperthyroidism and ophthalmopathy. Regions amplified from RNA transcripts were the TCR beta CDR3 regions. The study used the HTBI primer set for a first-round RT-PCR of the TCR CDR3. TCRdb reprocessed the multiplex PCR reads via MiXCR and lists one record per CDR3 protein. The table shows about 580,000 distinct CDR3 sequences, with around 13% occurring only once. The specimen sequenced was blood. The receptor source for this set is a woman in her thirties with Graves' hyperthyroidism that later progressed to Graves' ophthalmopathy.

J is TRBJ2-4 and V is TRBV6-5; unclear D gene. CDR3 length equals 16 residues. Between the trimmed V and J ends, which lost 2 bases and 0 bases, there was a span of 11 bases. Germline loops: CDR1 MNHEY, CDR2 SVGAGI. The CDR3 DNA is TGTGCCAGCAGTTACGTTCCAAGTGGAGCCAAAAACATTCAGTACTTC. This encodes CASSYVPSGAKNIQYF.

Ten or more counts support this clonotype. The chain couples TRBV28 to TRBJ1-1; unclear D gene. Germline assignment: CDR1 MDHEN and CDR2 SYDVKM. The V and J ends lost 10 bases and 0 bases respectively, with 12 bases between them. The CDR3 is 13 amino acids. CDR3 nucleotide sequence: TGTGCCACAACAGCCTCAGTGAACACTGAAGCTTTCTTT. This translates into CATTASVNTEAFF.

This clonotype was detected ten times or more. The chain carries TRBV28 and TRBJ1-1; D might be TRBD1 (5 bases). V lost 4 bases to trimming and J lost 0 bases, with 15 bases between them. CDR3 length: 16 amino acids. Germline V gene lookup returns CDR1 MDHEN and CDR2 SYDVKM. The CDR3 sequence is CASSYWGLGMNTEAFF. The CDR3 bases are TGTGCCAGCAGTTATTGGGGACTTGGGATGAACACTGAAGCTTTCTTT.

This clonotype came up a few times. The chain is built from TRBV24-1 and TRBJ2-1, with D tentatively TRBD1 or TRBD2 (5 bases each). The CDR3 runs to 15 residues. The germline V gene encodes CDR1 KGHDR and CDR2 SFDVKD. Trimming took off 3 bases at V and 7 bases at J, with 15 bases between the two ends. CDR3 coding DNA: TGTGCCACCAGTGATCCCCCGGGGCGGCCAAATGAGCAGTTCTTC. Translated: CATSDPPGRPNEQFF.

The J gene is TRBJ2-7, the V gene TRBV2; D is possibly TRBD2 (6 bases). The CDR3 is 14 amino acids. Germline values: CDR1 SNHLY, CDR2 FYNNEI. CDR3: CATKGGAGYGEQYF. The CDR3 nucleotides are TGTGCTACTAAGGGCGGGGCAGGGTATGGTGAGCAGTACTTC.

In this sample, this clonotype turned up a few times. J is TRBJ2-5 and V is TRBV10-3, with TRBD2 matching 8 bases. This CDR3 has 14 residues. Germline CDR1 and CDR2: ENHRY and SYGVKD. The trim removed 3 bases at V and 5 bases at J, leaving 5 bases unmatched. CDR3 nucleotide sequence: TGTGCCATCAGTGAAGCGGGAGAGGGGGAGACCCAGTACTTC. Encoded protein: CAISEAGEGETQYF.

The chain uses TRBV27 and TRBJ1-1, with TRBD1 matching over 12 bases. The CDR3 spans 15 residues. J gave up 6 bases and V 2 bases, and 4 bases lay outside the gene matches. Per germline, CDR1 MNHEY and CDR2 SMNVEV (reference sequence). Here the CDR3 DNA reads TGTGCCAGCAGTTTAGGGACAGGGGGCAGGGCTGAAGCTTTCTTT. Translating gives CASSLGTGGRAEAFF.

This clonotype has just a few counts. The V call is TRBV19, the J call TRBJ1-2; 10 bases map to TRBD1. The trim removed 4 bases at V and 2 bases at J, leaving 7 bases unmatched. Germline V gene sequence: CDR1 LNHDA, CDR2 SQIVND (reference sequence). CDR3 size: 16 residues. The CDR3 here is CASSRDGTGVNYGYTF. As DNA, the CDR3 is TGTGCCAGTAGTAGAGACGGGACAGGGGTGAACTATGGCTACACCTTC.

This clonotype occurred many times. The rearrangement links TRBV12-3 or TRBV12-4 to TRBJ1-2; D gene unclear. There are 12 residues in the CDR3. Trimming stripped 3 bases from V and 4 bases from J, with 6 bases between. CDR3 bases: TGTGCCAGCAGTTTTAAGGCCTATGGCTACACCTTC. This gives the protein CASSFKAYGYTF.

At least ten counts were recorded for this clonotype. This chain uses TRBV2 with TRBJ2-5; D is undetermined. The germline CDR1 and CDR2 sequences are SNHLY and FYNNEI. CDR3 length: 10 residues. The germline V and J ends were trimmed by 6 bases and 2 bases, with 1 base remaining between them. DNA of the CDR3: TGTGCCAGCAGGCAAGAGACCCAGTACTTC. Translation: CASRQETQYF.

This clonotype was found a few times. This chain links TRBV5-6 with TRBJ2-7; 11 bases match TRBD2. This CDR3 has 15 amino acids. J was trimmed by 4 bases and V by 3 bases; bases with no gene match: 6. Germline loops: CDR1 SGHDT, CDR2 YYEEEE. The CDR3 DNA reads TGTGCCAGCAGCTCACTAGCGGGAGAACGGTACGAGCAGTACTTC. Translated, it gives CASSSLAGERYEQYF.

This clonotype was seen ten or more times. J is TRBJ2-1 and V is TRBV28; D remains ambiguous. The CDR3 is 13 residues long. CDR1 MDHEN and CDR2 SYDVKM come from the germline V gene. Trimming stripped 5 bases from V and 7 bases from J, with 12 bases between. The CDR3 DNA follows: TGTGCCAGCAGTCCCACTCTAGGGAATGAGCAGTTCTTC. It specifies CASSPTLGNEQFF. Complete variable domain (other parts from reference TRBV28 and TRBJ2-1): DVKVTQSSRYLVKRTGEKVFLECVQDMDHENMFWYRQDPGLGLRLIYFSYDVKMKEKGDIPEGYSVSREKKERFSLILESASTNQTSMYLCASSPTLGNEQFFGPGTRLTVL.

The chain employs TRBV9 and TRBJ2-1; 9 positions agree with TRBD2. CDR1 is SGDLS, CDR2 YYNGEE, per germline. Trimming took 4 bases from V and 3 from J; bases not matched to a gene: 5. The CDR3 loop spans 15 amino acids. The CDR3 DNA reads as TGTGCCAGCAGCCGGCTAGCGGGAAACTACAATGAGCAGTTCTTC. This encodes CASSRLAGNYNEQFF.

This clonotype has just a few counts. The V and J genes are TRBV5-6 and TRBJ1-1, with D unresolved. Trimming removed 0 bases at V and 1 base at J, with 10 bases between. The germline gives CDR1 SGHDT, CDR2 YYEEEE. The CDR3 spans 15 residues. The CDR3 loop is CASSLVWSGNTEAFF. The CDR3 DNA sequence: TGTGCCAGCAGCTTGGTCTGGTCCGGGAACACTGAAGCTTTCTTT.

The V gene is TRBV7-9, the J gene TRBJ2-1, with 7 bases lining up with TRBD2. This CDR3 comprises 16 residues. V gave up 7 bases and J gave up 4 bases; unmatched junction bases: 13. Germline loops: CDR1 SEHNR, CDR2 FQNEAQ (reference sequence). As DNA, the CDR3 is TGTGCCAGCACCCGGGGGGAGACTAGCTTTTACAATGAGCAGTTCTTC. It yields the protein CASTRGETSFYNEQFF.

The sample holds many counts of this clonotype. This chain uses TRBV2 with TRBJ2-7, with 9 bases fitting TRBD1. The trim removed 5 bases at V and 6 bases at J, leaving 8 bases unmatched. From germline, CDR1 is SNHLY and CDR2 FYNNEI. This CDR3 spans 14 amino acids. CDR3 sequence reads: CASSTLTGGSEQYF. The CDR3 nucleotides read TGTGCCAGCAGTACACTGACAGGGGGATCCGAGCAGTACTTC.

CDR3 DNA sequence: TGTGCCAGCAGCGTTACAGGGGGCCAGTCTGGGGCCAACGTCCTGACTTTC. Its translation: CASSVTGGQSGANVLTF. J is TRBJ2-6 and V is TRBV7-9; 9 positions match TRBD1. The germline V gene has CDR1 SEHNR and CDR2 FQNEAQ (reference sequence). The CDR3 runs to 17 residues. J gave up 1 base and V 5 bases, and 6 bases lay outside the gene matches.

This clonotype was observed a handful of times. The chain links TRBV7-2 to TRBJ2-5; 7 nucleotides align to TRBD1. The CDR3 is 14 amino acids. Germline V gene data show CDR1 as SGHTA and CDR2 as FQGNSA. Trimming cost V 2 bases and J 3 bases; bases outside gene matches: 3. The CDR3 loop is CASSLQGVKETQYF. In nucleotides, the CDR3 is TGTGCCAGCAGCTTACAGGGGGTGAAAGAGACCCAGTACTTC.

This clonotype was recorded many times. The rearrangement uses TRBV7-2 and TRBJ1-4; TRBD1 matches at 9 bases. The junction had 5 bases not matched to a gene; V was cut back by 5 bases and J by 7 bases. CDR3 size: 14 residues. Germline V gene sequence: CDR1 SGHTA, CDR2 FQGNSA. In DNA form, the CDR3 reads TGTGCCAGCAGCGCCCGACAGGGGGGTGAAAAACTGTTTTTT. Its translation is CASSARQGGEKLFF.

This chain links TRBV16 with TRBJ1-2, with TRBD1 as a possible D gene (6 bases). V dropped 3 bases and J dropped 2 bases, with 19 bases sitting between them. This CDR3 is 17 amino acids long. Germline CDR1 reads KGHSY; CDR2 reads FQNENV. In DNA, the CDR3 is TGTGCCAGCAGCCATCAACCTAGTACAGGGTCCAACTATGGCTACACCTTC. Translation: CASSHQPSTGSNYGYTF.

This clonotype was recorded many times. The chain joins TRBV27 to TRBJ2-5; TRBD1 might be the D (5 bases). Germline CDR1 and CDR2: MNHEY and SMNVEV (reference sequence). This CDR3 region has 14 residues. The V and J ends lost 4 bases and 5 bases respectively, with 14 bases between them. The CDR3 loop is CASSSAGRRETQYF. CDR3 bases: TGTGCCAGCAGTTCAGCAGGGCGCCGGGAGACCCAGTACTTC.

This clonotype has ten or more counts. CDR3 in amino acids: CASSGLAGDGSDTQYF. The DNA for the CDR3 is TGTGCCAGCAGCGGACTAGCGGGAGACGGGTCAGATACGCAGTATTTT. The gene calls are TRBV28 and TRBJ2-3; 13 bases line up with TRBD2. Per the germline V gene, CDR1 is MDHEN and CDR2 is SYDVKM. The CDR3 is made up of 16 amino acids. V dropped 6 bases and J dropped 4; count of bases not matched to a gene: 7.

This clonotype has at least ten counts. The gene calls are TRBV3-1 and TRBJ2-1; D may be TRBD1 (5 bases). Deletions cut 3 bases from V and 5 bases from J, with 17 bases between. Germline CDR1 is LGHDT and CDR2 is YNNKEL (reference sequence). The CDR3 runs 16 residues. The CDR3 nucleotides read TGTGCCAGCAGCCAGACCCTGGACACCTCGAACAATGAGCAGTTCTTC. Protein sequence: CASSQTLDTSNNEQFF.

A note on this clonotype: A clone one base away is much larger, so this may be a read error. The genes are TRBV12-3 or TRBV12-4 and TRBJ1-1, with no clear D. The CDR3 sequence is 15 residues long. The CDR3 DNA follows: TGTGCCAGCAGTTTAGACCCAGGACCTGGCACTGAAGCTCTCTTT. Amino acid sequence: CASSLDPGPGTEALF.

This clonotype has just a few counts. The chain links TRBV7-9 to TRBJ1-3; D gene ambiguous. In germline, CDR1 is SEHNR, CDR2 FQNEAQ (reference sequence). The V end was cut by 0 bases, the J end by 0 bases, with 6 bases between. The CDR3 loop spans 15 amino acids. The CDR3 DNA is TGTGCCAGCAGCTTAGCCCCCAACTCTGGAAACACCATATATTTT. It encodes CASSLAPNSGNTIYF.

This clonotype was seen at least ten times. V is TRBV28 and J is TRBJ2-7, with D maybe TRBD2 (7 bases). V shed 7 bases and J shed 5 bases, with 15 bases lying between them. The germline V gene encodes CDR1 MDHEN and CDR2 SYDVKM. The CDR3 is made up of 13 amino acids. The CDR3 region is CASTFGGRNEQYF. The DNA for the CDR3 is TGTGCCAGCACCTTCGGGGGGCGGAACGAGCAGTACTTC. Combining the CDR3 with reference TRBV28 and TRBJ2-7 gives the whole variable domain DVKVTQSSRYLVKRTGEKVFLECVQDMDHENMFWYRQDPGLGLRLIYFSYDVKMKEKGDIPEGYSVSREKKERFSLILESASTNQTSMYLCASTFGGRNEQYFGPGTRLTVT.

This chain connects TRBV20-1 to TRBJ1-5; unclear D gene. V lost 5 bases to trimming and J lost 0 bases, with 14 bases between them. There are 15 residues in the CDR3. Germline V gene data show CDR1 as DFQATT and CDR2 as SNEGSKA (reference sequence). The CDR3 loop reads CSAYEGGHSNQPQHF. CDR3 bases: TGCAGTGCTTACGAAGGCGGCCATAGCAATCAGCCCCAGCATTTT.

The chain employs TRBV10-2 and TRBJ2-7; D is unresolved. The CDR3 spans 14 residues. The germline gives CDR1 WSHSY, CDR2 SAAADI. V shed 3 bases and J shed 0 bases, with 9 bases lying between them. CDR3 sequence reads: CASSDNLSSYEQYF. The CDR3 nucleotides are TGCGCCAGCAGTGATAACCTCAGCTCCTACGAGCAGTACTTC.